These T cell receptor beta chains were read from a single sample in a study of blood T cells in healthy people across ages. TCRdb re-derived calls from the 5' RACE reads in MiXCR, one entry per CDR3 protein. Of hundreds of thousands of distinct CDR3 sequences in the sample, 29% were seen once. The source material was blood. The receptors here all came from an elderly woman in good health. Each CDR3 is given with its conserved first and last residue. D genes are given only for firm matches. Only some rows state a clone size, as once, few, many or a class for expanded clones.

j_call clone_size v_call d_call cdr3_nt cdr3_aa
TRBJ1-5 many TRBV18 TRBD1 TGTGCCAGCTCACCGGCAGACAGGGGGGATCAGCCCCAGCATTTT CASSPADRGDQPQHF
TRBJ2-5 . TRBV7-9 TRBD1 TGTGCCAGCAGCTTAGGTGGGACAGGGGTTGAGACCCAGTACTTC CASSLGGTGVETQYF
TRBJ2-6 few TRBV19 TRBD1 TGTGCCAGCCAGCCAGGGGGCGGAACTGGGGCCAACGTCCTGACTTTC CASQPGGGTGANVLTF
TRBJ1-1 few TRBV20-1 TRBD1 TGCAGTGCTAAAGGATGGACAGGCGAAGCTTTCTTT CSAKGWTGEAFF
TRBJ1-2 many TRBV5-1 . TGCGCCAGCAGCTTGAGCTGGGGAGCTAACTATGGCTACACCTTC CASSLSWGANYGYTF
TRBJ2-2 few TRBV24-1 . TGTGCCACCAGTGATCCCGGGACCCAAAACACCGGGGAGCTGTTTTTT CATSDPGTQNTGELFF
TRBJ1-1 few TRBV6-2/TRBV6-3 . TGTGCCAGCAGCCCGATGAAATGGAACACTGAAGCTTTCTTT CASSPMKWNTEAFF
TRBJ2-7 many TRBV7-9 . TGTGCCAGCAGCTCCCCCGGGCCGACCTACGAGCAGTACTTC CASSSPGPTYEQYF
TRBJ2-5 many TRBV6-5 TRBD2 TGTGCCAGCAGTAAACACCGGGGGAAGGGAGGGGAGACCCAGTACTTC CASSKHRGKGGETQYF
TRBJ1-5 . TRBV20-1 . TGCAGTGCCGCCCCAAGGACCGGCGATCAGCCCCAGCATTTT CSAAPRTGDQPQHF
TRBJ2-7 many TRBV10-3 . TGTGCCATCAGCCACACAGGGGGGGAGGTGGACGAGCAGTACTTC CAISHTGGEVDEQYF
TRBJ1-2 many TRBV7-2 . TGTGCCAGCAGCTTAGGGGGTGGGGCATACTATGGCTACACCTTC CASSLGGGAYYGYTF
TRBJ2-1 many TRBV27 . TGTGCCAGCAGTCTCGAAGCGGACTCCTACAATGAGCAGTTCTTC CASSLEADSYNEQFF
TRBJ1-4 many TRBV4-3 . TGCGCCAGCAGCCAAGATGCACAGGGAGTTAATGAAAAACTGTTTTTT CASSQDAQGVNEKLFF
TRBJ2-1 many TRBV27 TRBD2 TGTGCCAGCAGTTTCTCGACTAGCGGGGGGCCGTACAATGAGCAGTTCTTC CASSFSTSGGPYNEQFF
TRBJ1-2 many TRBV7-2 . TGTGCCAGCAGCTTAGGCGGGGGAGGCTACACCTTC CASSLGGGGYTF
TRBJ1-2 many TRBV12-3/TRBV12-4 . TGTGCCAGCAGTTTACAAGGGGTGACGGATGGCTACACCTTC CASSLQGVTDGYTF
TRBJ1-2 many TRBV9 . TGTGCCAGCAGCGCAAACTATGGCTACACCTTC CASSANYGYTF
TRBJ2-1 many TRBV12-3/TRBV12-4 TRBD1 TGTGCCAGCGGGGCAGGGGGTTGGAATGAGCAGTTCTTC CASGAGGWNEQFF
TRBJ2-7 many TRBV18 . TGTGCCAGCTCACCTGACTTGAGCTCCTACGAGCAGTACTTC CASSPDLSSYEQYF
TRBJ2-7 many TRBV7-2 TRBD1 TGTGCCAGCAGCTTGGGACAGGGCCGCGAGCAGTACTTC CASSLGQGREQYF
TRBJ1-1 . TRBV27 . TGTGCCAGCAGTTTAAGAGTGGGGAACACTGAAGCTTTCTTT CASSLRVGNTEAFF
TRBJ2-2 . TRBV5-1 . TGCGCCAGCAGCTTGGCCGGGGATAGCACCGGGGAGCTGTTTTTT CASSLAGDSTGELFF
TRBJ1-2 many TRBV20-1 . TGCAGTGCTAGAGACCCAGGCCTCTCTAACTATGGCTACACCTTC CSARDPGLSNYGYTF
TRBJ2-5 many TRBV4-3 . TGCGCCAGCAGCTCGACGGCCTTCCAAGAGACCCAGTACTTC CASSSTAFQETQYF
TRBJ2-4 many TRBV12-3/TRBV12-4 . TGTGCCAGCAGTTCCCTGGACAGCCAAAACATTCAGTACTTC CASSSLDSQNIQYF
TRBJ2-7 once TRBV2 TRBD1 TGTGCCTGCAGAGGGGGACAGACCTACGAGCAGTACTTC CACRGGQTYEQYF
TRBJ2-5 . TRBV4-1 TRBD2 TGCGCCAGCCGACCGGGACTAGCGGCCCAAGAGACCCAGTACTTC CASRPGLAAQETQYF
TRBJ2-2 few TRBV12-3/TRBV12-4 TRBD2 TGTGCCAGCAGTTCTGGCCTCGGGGGGTCCGGGGAGCTGTTTTTT CASSSGLGGSGELFF
TRBJ1-1 . TRBV3-1 . TGTGCCAGCAGCCAAGATCTACGGAACACTGAAGCTTTCTTT CASSQDLRNTEAFF
TRBJ2-7 . TRBV30 . TGTGCCTGGAGTAGAGTAGCCCGATACGAGCAGTACTTC CAWSRVARYEQYF
TRBJ2-5 . TRBV29-1 TRBD2 TGCAGCGTTGAGAGAACAACGGGGGGACAGTACTTC CSVERTTGGQYF
TRBJ1-3 . TRBV7-2 TRBD1 TGTGCCAGCAGCTTAGGGACAGGGTCGGTTGGAAACACCATATATTTT CASSLGTGSVGNTIYF
TRBJ1-2 . TRBV20-1 . TGCAGTGCTAGAGGGGACCCCCGGTGGAACTATGGCTACACCTTC CSARGDPRWNYGYTF